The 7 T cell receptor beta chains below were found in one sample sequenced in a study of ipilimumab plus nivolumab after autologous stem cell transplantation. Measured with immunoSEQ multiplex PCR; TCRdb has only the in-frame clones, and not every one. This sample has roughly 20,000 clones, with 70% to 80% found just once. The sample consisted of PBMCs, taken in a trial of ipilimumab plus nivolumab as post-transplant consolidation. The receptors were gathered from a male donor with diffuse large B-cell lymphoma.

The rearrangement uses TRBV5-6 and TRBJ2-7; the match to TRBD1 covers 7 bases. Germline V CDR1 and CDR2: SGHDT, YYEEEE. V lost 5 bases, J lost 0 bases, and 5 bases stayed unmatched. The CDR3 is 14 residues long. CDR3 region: CASSVRQGSYEQYF. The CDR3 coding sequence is TGTGCCAGCAGTGTAAGACAGGGCTCCTACGAGCAGTACTTC. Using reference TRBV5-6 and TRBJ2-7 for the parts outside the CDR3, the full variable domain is DAGVTQSPTHLIKTRGQQVTLRCSPKSGHDTVSWYQQALGQGPQFIFQYYEEEERQRGNFPDRFSGHQFPNYSSELNVNALLLGDSALYLCASSVRQGSYEQYFGPGTRLTVT.

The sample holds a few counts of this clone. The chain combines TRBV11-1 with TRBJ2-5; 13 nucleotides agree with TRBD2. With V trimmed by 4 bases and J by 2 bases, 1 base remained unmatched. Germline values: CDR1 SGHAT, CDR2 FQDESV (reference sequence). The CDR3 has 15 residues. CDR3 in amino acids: CASSSTSGGQETQYF. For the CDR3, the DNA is TGTGCCAGCAGCTCGACTAGCGGGGGGCAAGAGACCCAGTACTTC.

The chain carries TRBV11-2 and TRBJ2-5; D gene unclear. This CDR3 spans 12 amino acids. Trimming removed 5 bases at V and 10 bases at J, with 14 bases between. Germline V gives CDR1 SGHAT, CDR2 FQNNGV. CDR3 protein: CASSPGYGDQYF. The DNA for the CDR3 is TGTGCCAGCAGCCCGGGTTATGGGGACCAGTACTTC.

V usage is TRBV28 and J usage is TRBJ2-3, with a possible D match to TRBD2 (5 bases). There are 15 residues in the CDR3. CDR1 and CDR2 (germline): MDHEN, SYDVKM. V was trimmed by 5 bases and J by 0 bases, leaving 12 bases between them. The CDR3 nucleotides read TGTGCCAGCAGTCCACCCCCGGGAAGCACAGATACGCAGTATTTT. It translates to CASSPPPGSTDTQYF.

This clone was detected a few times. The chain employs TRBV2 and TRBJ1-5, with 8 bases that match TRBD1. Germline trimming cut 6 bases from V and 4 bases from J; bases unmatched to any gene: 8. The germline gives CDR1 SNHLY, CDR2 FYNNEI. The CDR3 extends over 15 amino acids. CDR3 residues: CASSLGRQGNQPQHF. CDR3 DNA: TGTGCCAGCAGCTTAGGTAGACAGGGGAATCAGCCCCAGCATTTT.

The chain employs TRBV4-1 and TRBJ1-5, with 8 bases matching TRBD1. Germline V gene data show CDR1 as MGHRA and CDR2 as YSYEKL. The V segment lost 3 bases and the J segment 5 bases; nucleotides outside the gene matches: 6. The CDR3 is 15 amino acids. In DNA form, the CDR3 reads TGCGCCAGCAGCCAGGCAACAGGGGGTTATCAGCCCCAGCATTTT. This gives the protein CASSQATGGYQPQHF.

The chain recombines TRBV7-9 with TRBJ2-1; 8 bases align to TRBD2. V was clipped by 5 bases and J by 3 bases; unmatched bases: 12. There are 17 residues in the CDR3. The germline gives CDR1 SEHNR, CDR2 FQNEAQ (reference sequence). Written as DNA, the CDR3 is TGTGCCAGCAGCCCCCCCCTACGGGGGGGCCTCTACAATGAGCAGTTCTTC. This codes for CASSPPLRGGLYNEQFF.